A single sample gave rise to the 8 T cell receptor beta chains below, sequenced in a study of beta chain features in type 1 diabetes. General study results and limits: All four CD4+ subsets from Type 1 diabetes patients carried moderately but significantly shorter TCRB CDR3s.

The authors reverse transcribed all of the isolated RNA, so sequencing captured expressed TCRB transcripts. Profiled with immunoSEQ multiplex PCR; TCRdb holds only in-frame clones, not every one. Of some 640,000 clones listed, about 14% are singletons. No antigen has been assigned to these receptors. The sequencing input was naive CD4+ T cells from blood. Source of these receptors: a man aged 18 to 29 with type 1 diabetes.

This clone was counted between two and nine times. The gene calls are TRBV5-6 and TRBJ2-7; D is ambiguous. The CDR3 sequence is 12 residues long. Trimming shortened V by 1 base and J by 3 bases, and 5 bases separated the two germline ends. Germline V lookup: CDR1 SGHDT, CDR2 YYEEEE. The CDR3 DNA sequence: TGTGCCAGCAGCTTGTTCCTCTACGAGCAGTACTTC. It specifies CASSLFLYEQYF.

This clone was seen more than once but under ten times. V is TRBV2 and J is TRBJ2-2; no clear D gene. Trimming stripped 3 bases from V and 6 bases from J, with 5 bases between. This CDR3 is 12 amino acids long. The germline V gene has CDR1 SNHLY and CDR2 FYNNEI. The DNA of the CDR3 is TGTGCCAGCAGTGATGGGGCCGGGGAGCTGTTTTTT. Translation gives CASSDGAGELFF.

This clone was picked up a small number of times. The V gene is TRBV7-2, the J gene TRBJ2-7; TRBD2 agrees at 7 bases. CDR3 size: 15 residues. Germline CDR1 is SGHTA and CDR2 is FQGNSA. V gave up 4 bases and J gave up 2 bases; unmatched junction bases: 8. The CDR3 region has the DNA TGTGCCAGCAGCTCAGGGAGGGCCCGGGCCTACGAGCAGTACTTC. Residues: CASSSGRARAYEQYF.

In this sample, this clone turned up a few times. The chain joins TRBV6-5 to TRBJ2-7, with unresolved D. The CDR3 consists of 15 residues. Germline V gene lookup returns CDR1 MNHEY and CDR2 SVGAGI. Trimming cost V 2 bases and J 4 bases, with 15 bases left between them. The CDR3: CASSYMAGGPYEQYF. As DNA, the CDR3 is TGTGCCAGCAGTTACATGGCAGGTGGTCCGTACGAGCAGTACTTC.

This clone occurred a few times. The J gene is TRBJ2-1, the V gene TRBV2, with D possibly being TRBD2 (6 bases). V gave up 4 bases and J gave up 7 bases, with 14 bases separating them. The CDR3 length is 14 residues. Germline lookup yields CDR1 SNHLY and CDR2 FYNNEI. CDR3 in DNA: TGTGCCAGCAGTGCGGGACGGAGGGGAAATGAGCAGTTCTTC. Translation gives CASSAGRRGNEQFF. The full variable domain, with the rest looked up from reference TRBV2 and TRBJ2-1, is EPEVTQTPSHQVTQMGQEVILRCVPISNHLYFYWYRQILGQKVEFLVSFYNNEISEKSEIFDDQFSVERPDGSNFTLKIRSTKLEDSAMYFCASSAGRRGNEQFFGPGTRLTVL.

The chain carries TRBV7-9 and TRBJ2-1, with D maybe TRBD2 (5 bases). The V gene's germline CDR1 is SEHNR and CDR2 FQNEAQ (reference sequence). The V end lost 1 base, the J end lost 4 bases, and 11 bases lay between the germline ends. CDR3 length: 15 amino acids. CDR3 residues: CASSLVGEIYNEQFF. CDR3 DNA sequence: TGTGCCAGCAGCTTAGTCGGGGAGATTTACAATGAGCAGTTCTTC.

This clone was seen only a few times. The chain couples TRBV18 to TRBJ2-5; a possible D gene is TRBD2 (5 bases). The CDR3 covers 13 residues. From germline, CDR1 is KGHSH and CDR2 LQKENI. V was shortened by 5 bases and J by 5 bases, with 12 bases between the two germline ends. The CDR3 protein is CASSGRRVETQYF. CDR3 bases: TGTGCCAGCTCAGGCAGGCGGGTGGAGACCCAGTACTTC.

The sample holds a few counts of this clone. This sample includes further DNA sequences coding for the same CDR3. The chain carries TRBV7-9 and TRBJ2-7, with 8 bases that match TRBD1. Germline V CDR1 and CDR2: SEHNR, FQNEAQ (reference sequence). This CDR3 is built from 14 residues. The V and J ends lost 5 bases and 2 bases, in that order; junction bases with no gene match: 5. CDR3 nucleotide sequence: TGTGCCAGCAGCCTCGGACAGGGTGCCTACGAGCAGTACTTC. This translates into CASSLGQGAYEQYF.